This entry features one T cell receptor (beta chain) sequence. Its matching antigen is unknown. Vbeta (60) and Jbeta (13) primers were used in the PCR. TCRdb's copy holds only in-frame clones and misses some; the assay was immunoSEQ multiplex PCR. The table has approximately 150,000 clones, 82% seen once; the top ten hold 3% to 3.5%. This sample is drawn from a study of cytomegalovirus exposure and HLA in healthy donors. Notes on the study in general: For most TCR sequences rarity was the rule, although some public TCRs occurred in many donors. TCR beta chain V- and J-gene trimming was linked, in a later analysis, to a missense variant in DCLRE1C. Likely technical artifact: a cluster of highly shared sequence variants. Investigators reported under 200 TCR beta chains as tied to cytomegalovirus.

V gave up 3 bases and J gave up 2 bases; unmatched junction bases: 8. The CDR3 covers 16 residues. Per the germline V gene, CDR1 is SGHNT and CDR2 is YYREEE (reference sequence). The clonotype originates from a male donor in good health and CMV-seronegative. The chain recombines TRBV5-4 with TRBJ2-3; 8 nucleotides match TRBD2. The sequenced sample consisted of PBMCs. CDR3 region: CASSSRTSSYTDTQYF. CDR3 nucleotide sequence: TGTGCCAGCAGCTCAAGGACTAGCAGCTACACAGATACGCAGTATTTT.